These 13 T cell receptor beta chains originate from one sample sequenced in a study of T-cell reconstitution after alpha-beta-depleted transplantation in children. It was with unique molecular identifiers that the TCRbeta library was prepared. TCRdb independently ran MiXCR on the PCR reads; one entry per CDR3 protein. Of 200,000 to 300,000 distinct CDR3 sequences in the sample, more than 10% are singletons; the top ten hold about 2.4%. This specimen consisted of PBMCs from the stem cell graft donor, obtained from the stem cell graft. The receptors were gathered from a human donor who donated a stem cell graft to a child with acute lymphoblastic leukemia.

This clonotype has more than one count but fewer than ten. V usage is TRBV18 and J usage is TRBJ1-1; D is unclear. Trimming stripped 3 bases from V and 0 bases from J, with 5 bases between. The V gene's germline CDR1 is KGHSH and CDR2 LQKENI. The CDR3 has 13 amino acids. The CDR3 nucleotides are TGTGCCAGCTCACCGGCGATGAACACTGAAGCTTTCTTT. Amino acids: CASSPAMNTEAFF.

About this clonotype itself: A clone one base away is much larger, so this may be a read error. This rearrangement joins TRBV5-1 to TRBJ2-3; 7 bases align to TRBD1. The CDR3 sequence is 14 residues long. Germline lookup yields CDR1 SGHRS and CDR2 YFSETQ. The CDR3 reads CATSLDRERDTQYF. The CDR3, as DNA: TGCGCCACCAGCTTAGACAGGGAGAGGGATACGCAGTATTTT.

This clonotype was seen at least ten times. The rearrangement uses TRBV7-9 and TRBJ2-7; TRBD2 might be the D (5 bases). The CDR3 runs 17 residues. V lost 5 bases and J 2 bases, leaving 22 bases between the germline ends. Germline assignment: CDR1 SEHNR and CDR2 FQNEAQ (reference sequence). For the CDR3, the DNA is TGTGCCAGCAGCAATCCCATAGGAGGTTCGGGAACCTACGAGCAGTACTTC. This gives the protein CASSNPIGGSGTYEQYF. Looking up the rest from reference TRBV7-9 and TRBJ2-7 gives the full variable domain: DTGVSQNPRHKITKRGQNVTFRCDPISEHNRLYWYRQTLGQGPEFLTYFQNEAQLEKSRLLSDRFSAERPKGSFSTLEIQRTEQGDSAMYLCASSNPIGGSGTYEQYFGPGTRLTVT.

This clonotype was observed at least ten times. The chain uses TRBV4-2 and TRBJ1-2, with a weak D call TRBD1 (5 bases). The germline V gene has CDR1 LGHNA and CDR2 YNFKEQ. This CDR3 region has 16 residues. Trimming removed 4 bases from V and 0 bases from J, with 15 bases in between. CDR3 residues: CASSPGGLVANYGYTF. The CDR3, as DNA: TGTGCCAGCAGCCCGGGGGGTCTCGTGGCTAACTATGGCTACACCTTC.

This clonotype was counted many times. CDR3 in amino acids: CASSPSGGPYNEQFF. The CDR3 nucleotides read TGTGCCAGCAGCCCCAGCGGGGGACCTTACAATGAGCAGTTCTTC. The chain couples TRBV9 to TRBJ2-1, with 8 bases identical to TRBD2. This CDR3 has 15 residues. The V gene end was trimmed by 4 bases and the J gene end by 4 bases; junction bases not matched to a gene: 7. Germline V CDR1 and CDR2: SGDLS, YYNGEE.

In this sample, this clonotype turned up many times. V usage is TRBV10-3 and J usage is TRBJ1-2, with 8 bases fitting TRBD1. Germline values: CDR1 ENHRY, CDR2 SYGVKD. Trimming cost V 2 bases and J 8 bases; bases outside gene matches: 10. The CDR3 covers 15 residues. DNA of the CDR3: TGTGCCATCAGTGAGACCCGCGGACAGGGAGAAGGCTACACCTTC. It specifies CAISETRGQGEGYTF.

The rearrangement joins TRBV5-4 to TRBJ2-1; TRBD1 is a possible D gene (6 bases). The CDR3 runs 15 residues. The V end was cut by 3 bases, the J end by 8 bases, with 18 bases between. Germline V gene sequence: CDR1 SGHNT, CDR2 YYREEE (reference sequence). The CDR3 DNA is TGTGCCAGCAGCTCACTCTACTACCCAGGGGATGAGCAGTTCTTC. It specifies CASSSLYYPGDEQFF.

This clonotype was counted ten times or more. This chain joins TRBV27 and TRBJ1-5, with TRBD1 as a possible D gene (6 bases). Per germline, CDR1 MNHEY and CDR2 SMNVEV (reference sequence). This CDR3 region has 16 residues. V gave up 6 bases and J gave up 5 bases, with 20 bases separating them. In nucleotides, the CDR3 is TGTGCCAGCAGCATTTCGTGGGGCCAGGGGTATCAGCCCCAGCATTTT. Residues: CASSISWGQGYQPQHF.

This clonotype has at least ten counts. CDR3 coding DNA: TGTGCCAGCAACCTCCGACAGGCCGGAGATTCACCCCTCCACTTT. It yields the protein CASNLRQAGDSPLHF. This chain links TRBV2 with TRBJ1-6; a weak D match, TRBD1 (6 bases). V was trimmed by 7 bases and J by 8 bases, leaving 18 bases between them. This CDR3 has 15 amino acids. Germline loops: CDR1 SNHLY, CDR2 FYNNEI.

The table lists this clonotype with many counts. The chain joins TRBV10-3 to TRBJ1-2, with TRBD1 as a possible D gene (5 bases). Germline V gives CDR1 ENHRY, CDR2 SYGVKD. Deletions cut 8 bases from V and 0 bases from J, with 13 bases between. This CDR3 is built from 14 residues. The CDR3 DNA reads TGTGCCATCCGAGGGGCCAATTCTAACTATGGCTACACCTTC. Residues: CAIRGANSNYGYTF.

This clonotype was counted only a few times. V usage is TRBV20-1 and J usage is TRBJ2-3, with D uncertain. V dropped 2 bases and J dropped 4 bases, with 7 bases sitting between them. CDR1 and CDR2 from the germline V gene are DFQATT and SNEGSKA (reference sequence). The CDR3 has 12 residues. The chain's CDR3 is CSARNRPDTQYF. DNA for the CDR3: TGCAGTGCTAGAAACCGACCAGATACGCAGTATTTT.

This clonotype appeared many times. The chain is built from TRBV2 and TRBJ2-3; weak D call: TRBD2 (5 bases). The CDR3 is 14 residues long. V shed 6 bases and J shed 2 bases, with 12 bases lying between them. Germline CDR1 reads SNHLY; CDR2 reads FYNNEI. CDR3 DNA: TGTGCCAGCAGGGAGGACGGAAACACAGATACGCAGTATTTT. Translation: CASREDGNTDTQYF.

Only a few counts were recorded for this clonotype. This chain uses TRBV9 with TRBJ2-5, with TRBD1 identical over 8 bases. The CDR3 has 15 amino acids. Germline assignment: CDR1 SGDLS and CDR2 YYNGEE. Losses at the gene ends were 6 bases for V and 5 bases for J; bases not matched to a gene: 12. This chain's CDR3 is CASTQTGVGWETQYF. For the CDR3, the DNA is TGTGCCAGCACCCAGACAGGGGTAGGATGGGAGACCCAGTACTTC.